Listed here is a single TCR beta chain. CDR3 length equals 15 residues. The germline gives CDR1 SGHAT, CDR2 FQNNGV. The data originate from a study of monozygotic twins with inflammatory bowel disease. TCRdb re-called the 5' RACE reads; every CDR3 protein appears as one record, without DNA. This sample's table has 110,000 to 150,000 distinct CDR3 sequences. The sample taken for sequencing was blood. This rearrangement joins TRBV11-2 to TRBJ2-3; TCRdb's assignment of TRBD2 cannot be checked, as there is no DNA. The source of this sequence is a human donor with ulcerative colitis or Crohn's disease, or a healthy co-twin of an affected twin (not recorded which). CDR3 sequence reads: CASSQTSGVTDTQYF.